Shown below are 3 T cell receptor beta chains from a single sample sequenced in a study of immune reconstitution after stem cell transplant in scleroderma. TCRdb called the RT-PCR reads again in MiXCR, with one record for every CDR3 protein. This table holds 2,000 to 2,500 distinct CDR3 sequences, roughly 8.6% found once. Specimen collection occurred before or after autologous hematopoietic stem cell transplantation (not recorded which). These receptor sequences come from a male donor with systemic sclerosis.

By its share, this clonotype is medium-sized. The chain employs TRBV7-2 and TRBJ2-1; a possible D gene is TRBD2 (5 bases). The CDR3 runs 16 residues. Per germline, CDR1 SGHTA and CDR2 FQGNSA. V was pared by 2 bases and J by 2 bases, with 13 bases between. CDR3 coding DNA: TGTGCCAGCAGCTTAAGTGTGACTACTGCCTACAATGAGCAGTTCTTC. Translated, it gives CASSLSVTTAYNEQFF.

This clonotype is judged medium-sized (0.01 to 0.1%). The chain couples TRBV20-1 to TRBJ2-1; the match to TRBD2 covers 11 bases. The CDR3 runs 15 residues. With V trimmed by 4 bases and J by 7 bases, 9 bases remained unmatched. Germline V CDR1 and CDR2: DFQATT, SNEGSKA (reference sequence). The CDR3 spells CSAMGASGRINEQFF. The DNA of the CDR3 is TGCAGTGCTATGGGCGCTAGCGGGAGGATTAATGAGCAGTTCTTC.

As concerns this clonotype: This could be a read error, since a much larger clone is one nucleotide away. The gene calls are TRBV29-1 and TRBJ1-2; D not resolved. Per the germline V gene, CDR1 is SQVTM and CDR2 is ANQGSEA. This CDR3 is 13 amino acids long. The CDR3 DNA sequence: TGCAGCGTTGAATGGATCACTAACTATGGCTGCACCTTC. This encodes CSVEWITNYGCTF.